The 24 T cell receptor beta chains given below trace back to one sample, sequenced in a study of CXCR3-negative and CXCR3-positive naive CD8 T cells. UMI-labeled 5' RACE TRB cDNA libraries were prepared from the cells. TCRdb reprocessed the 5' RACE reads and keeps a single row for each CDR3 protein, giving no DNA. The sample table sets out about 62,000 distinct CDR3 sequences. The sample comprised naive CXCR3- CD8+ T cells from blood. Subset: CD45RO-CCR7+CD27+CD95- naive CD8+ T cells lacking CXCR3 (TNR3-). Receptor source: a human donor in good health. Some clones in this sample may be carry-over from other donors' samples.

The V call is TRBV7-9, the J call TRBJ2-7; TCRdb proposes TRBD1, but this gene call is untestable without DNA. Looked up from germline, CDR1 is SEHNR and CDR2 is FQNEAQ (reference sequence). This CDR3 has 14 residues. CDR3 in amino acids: CASSNRGTTYEQYF.

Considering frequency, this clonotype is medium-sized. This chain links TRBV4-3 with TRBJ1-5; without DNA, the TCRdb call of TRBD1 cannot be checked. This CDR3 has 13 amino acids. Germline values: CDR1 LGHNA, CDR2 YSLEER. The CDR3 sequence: CASSQTDNQPQHF.

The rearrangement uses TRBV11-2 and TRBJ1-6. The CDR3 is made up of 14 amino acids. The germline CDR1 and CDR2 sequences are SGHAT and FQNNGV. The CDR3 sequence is CASSLQDYNSPLHF.

CDR3: CASSAGESYNEQFF. The gene calls are TRBV6-4 and TRBJ2-1. Germline CDR1 is MRHNA and CDR2 is SNTAGT. The CDR3 has 14 residues.

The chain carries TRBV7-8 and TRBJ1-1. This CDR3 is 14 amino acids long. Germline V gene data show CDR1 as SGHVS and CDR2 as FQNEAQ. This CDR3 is CASRLDDGNTEAFF.

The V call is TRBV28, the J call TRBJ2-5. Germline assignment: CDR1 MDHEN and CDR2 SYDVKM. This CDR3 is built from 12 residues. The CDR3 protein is CASSSLQETQYF.

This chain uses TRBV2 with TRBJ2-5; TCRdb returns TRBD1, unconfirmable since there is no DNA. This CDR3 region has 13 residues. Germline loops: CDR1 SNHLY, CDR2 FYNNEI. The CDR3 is CASIGSGEETQYF.

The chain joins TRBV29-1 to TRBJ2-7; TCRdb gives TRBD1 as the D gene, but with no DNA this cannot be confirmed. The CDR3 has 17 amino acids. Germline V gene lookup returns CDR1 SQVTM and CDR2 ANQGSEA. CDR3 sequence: CSVEVRDREVEGYEQYF.

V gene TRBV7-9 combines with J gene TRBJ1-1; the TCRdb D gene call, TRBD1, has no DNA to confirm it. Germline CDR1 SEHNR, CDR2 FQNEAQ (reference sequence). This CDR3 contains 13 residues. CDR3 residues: CASRPGAPTEAFF.

CDR3 region: CASSPIADSSYNEQFF. The chain carries TRBV7-9 and TRBJ2-1; TCRdb calls TRBD2, which cannot be checked without DNA. The germline V gene encodes CDR1 SEHNR and CDR2 FQNEAQ (reference sequence). The CDR3 runs to 16 residues.

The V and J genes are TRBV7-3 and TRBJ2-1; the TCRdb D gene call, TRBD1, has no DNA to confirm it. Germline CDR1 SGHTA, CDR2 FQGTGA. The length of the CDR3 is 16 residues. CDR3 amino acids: CASSPSGQTPFYEQFF.

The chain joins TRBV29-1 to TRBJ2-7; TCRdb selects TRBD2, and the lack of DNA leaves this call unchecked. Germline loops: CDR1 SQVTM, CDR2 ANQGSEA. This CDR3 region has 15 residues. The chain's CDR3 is CSFFGWRGASYEQYF.

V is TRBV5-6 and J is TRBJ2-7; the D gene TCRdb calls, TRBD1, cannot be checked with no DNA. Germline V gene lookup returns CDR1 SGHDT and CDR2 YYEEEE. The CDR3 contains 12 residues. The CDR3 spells CASSHGGYEQYF.

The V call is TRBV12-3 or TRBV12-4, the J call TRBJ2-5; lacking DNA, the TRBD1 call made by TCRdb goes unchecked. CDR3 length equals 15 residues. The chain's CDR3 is CASSLSAGAQETQYF.

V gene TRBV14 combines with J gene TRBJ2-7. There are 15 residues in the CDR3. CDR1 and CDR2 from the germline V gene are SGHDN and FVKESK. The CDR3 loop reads CASSQGLYSSYEQYF.

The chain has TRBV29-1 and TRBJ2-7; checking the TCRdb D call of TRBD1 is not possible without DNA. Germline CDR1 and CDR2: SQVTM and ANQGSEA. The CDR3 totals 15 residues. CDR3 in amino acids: CSVEGTGESSYEQYF.

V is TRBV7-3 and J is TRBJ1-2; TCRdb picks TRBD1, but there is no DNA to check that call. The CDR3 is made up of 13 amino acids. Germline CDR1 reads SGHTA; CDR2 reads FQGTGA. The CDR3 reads CASSGDRGYGYTF.

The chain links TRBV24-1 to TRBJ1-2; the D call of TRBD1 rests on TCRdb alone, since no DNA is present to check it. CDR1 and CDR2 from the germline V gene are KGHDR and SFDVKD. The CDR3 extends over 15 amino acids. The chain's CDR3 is CATSSPDSFTYGYTF.

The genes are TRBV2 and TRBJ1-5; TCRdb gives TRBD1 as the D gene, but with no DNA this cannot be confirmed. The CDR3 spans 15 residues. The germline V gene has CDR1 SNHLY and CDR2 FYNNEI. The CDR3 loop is CASSDGTVLNQPQHF.

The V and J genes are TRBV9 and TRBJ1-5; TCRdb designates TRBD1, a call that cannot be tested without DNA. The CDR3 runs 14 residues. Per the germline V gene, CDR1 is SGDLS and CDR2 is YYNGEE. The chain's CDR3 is CASSGDNSNQPQHF.

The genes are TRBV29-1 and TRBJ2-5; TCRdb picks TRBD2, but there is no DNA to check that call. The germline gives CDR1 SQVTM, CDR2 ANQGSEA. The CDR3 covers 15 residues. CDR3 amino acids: CSVEDFGGLRETQYF.

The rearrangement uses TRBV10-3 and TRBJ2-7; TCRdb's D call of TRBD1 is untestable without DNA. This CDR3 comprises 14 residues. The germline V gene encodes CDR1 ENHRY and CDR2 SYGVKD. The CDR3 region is CAISGDRSSYEQYF.

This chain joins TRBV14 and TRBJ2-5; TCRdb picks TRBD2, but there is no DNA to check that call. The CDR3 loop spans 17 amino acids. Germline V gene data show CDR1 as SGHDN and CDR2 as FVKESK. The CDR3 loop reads CASSHDLTSGGQETQYF.

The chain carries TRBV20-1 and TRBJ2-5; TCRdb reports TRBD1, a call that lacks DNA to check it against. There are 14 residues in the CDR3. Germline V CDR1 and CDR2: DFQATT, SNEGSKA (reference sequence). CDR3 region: CSASAGDPGETQYF.